These T cell receptor beta chains were read from a single sample in a study of cytomegalovirus exposure and HLA in healthy donors. Here immunoSEQ multiplex PCR was the method, and the copy in TCRdb shows in-frame clones only, minus some. Among under 200,000 clones listed, around 68% were seen once. Sequences were obtained from PBMCs. These receptors were collected from a man in his fifties or sixties in good health and CMV-seronegative. Both conserved end residues are part of each CDR3. The D gene is left open where the match is weak. Expanded clones get a size class; other rows say once, few or many, or leave the size out.

V: TRBV7-2
size: .
J: TRBJ2-5
D: TRBD2
DNA: TGTGCCAGCAGCCCTAGCGGGGGGGCGGGAGAGACCCAGTACTTC
CDR3: CASSPSGGAGETQYF

V: TRBV6-6
size: few
J: TRBJ1-1
D: .
DNA: TGTGCCAGCAGTAGAACAGGTGCCACTGAAGCTTTCTTT
CDR3: CASSRTGATEAFF

V: TRBV4-1
size: .
J: TRBJ2-1
D: .
DNA: TGCGCCAGCAGCCAAGAAGAGGCTAGCCAGCAACAGTTCTTC
CDR3: CASSQEEASQQQFF

V: TRBV6-1
size: .
J: TRBJ1-5
D: TRBD1
DNA: TGTGCCAGCAGTCCGGGACAGAACAATCAGCCCCAGCATTTT
CDR3: CASSPGQNNQPQHF

V: TRBV4-1
size: .
J: TRBJ2-7
D: .
DNA: TGCGCCAGCAGCCAAGATAGTAGGAGGGTAGTATCGGCTAGGGGCGAGCAGTACTTC
CDR3: CASSQDSRRVVSARGEQYF

V: TRBV4-2
size: few
J: TRBJ2-5
D: TRBD2
DNA: TGTGCCAGCAGCCAAGGGACTAGACAAGAGACCCAGTACTTC
CDR3: CASSQGTRQETQYF

V: TRBV7-8
size: .
J: TRBJ2-7
D: .
DNA: TGTGCCAGCAGCTTAGGGCGGAACTACGAGCAGTACTTC
CDR3: CASSLGRNYEQYF

V: TRBV9
size: .
J: TRBJ2-2
D: .
DNA: TGTGCCAGCAGCCTTCAAGCGGCCGGGGAGCTGTTTTTT
CDR3: CASSLQAAGELFF

V: TRBV29-1
size: .
J: TRBJ2-1
D: TRBD1
DNA: TGCAGCGTTGATTCGGCGCCAGGGGGCGGATACAATGAGCAGTTCTTC
CDR3: CSVDSAPGGGYNEQFF

V: TRBV5-1
size: once
J: TRBJ2-1
D: TRBD2
DNA: TGCGCCAGCATTGAAGCGGGGGCTCCCTACAATGAGCAGTTCTTC
CDR3: CASIEAGAPYNEQFF

V: TRBV6-5
size: .
J: TRBJ1-6
D: .
DNA: TGTGCCAGCAGCCTGGAGGGTTCACCCCTCCACTTT
CDR3: CASSLEGSPLHF

V: TRBV28
size: .
J: TRBJ1-2
D: .
DNA: TGTGCCAGTAAGTCCCAGGGAGGTCTCGGCTACACCTTC
CDR3: CASKSQGGLGYTF

V: TRBV27
size: once
J: TRBJ1-5
D: TRBD1
DNA: TGTGCCAGCAGTCCACAAACAGGGGTCAATCAGCCCCAGCATTTT
CDR3: CASSPQTGVNQPQHF

V: TRBV5-1
size: .
J: TRBJ2-3
D: .
DNA: TGCGCCAGCAGCAGGGGGGGCTCTAGCACAGATACGCAGTATTTT
CDR3: CASSRGGSSTDTQYF

V: TRBV4-2
size: .
J: TRBJ2-1
D: TRBD1
DNA: TGTGCCAGCAGCCAAGATACGACAGGGGGAGCAAATGAGCAGTTCTTC
CDR3: CASSQDTTGGANEQFF

V: TRBV5-1
size: once
J: TRBJ2-3
D: TRBD2
DNA: TGCGCCAGCAGCTTGGCCAGCGGGGGAGAGGATACGCAGTATTTT
CDR3: CASSLASGGEDTQYF

V: TRBV6-4
size: many
J: TRBJ2-1
D: TRBD2
DNA: TGTGCCAGCAGTGACCAAGGACTAGCGGGGGGAGGTGAGCAGTTCTTC
CDR3: CASSDQGLAGGGEQFF

V: TRBV5-8
size: .
J: TRBJ1-5
D: .
DNA: TGTGCCAGCATCCTATTTAACCGGGACAAGGAGCATAGGGATCAGCCCCAGCATTTT
CDR3: CASILFNRDKEHRDQPQHF

V: TRBV13
size: .
J: TRBJ2-7
D: .
DNA: TGTGCCAGCAGCTTAGGTTCCGGTTCCTACGAGCAGTACTTC
CDR3: CASSLGSGSYEQYF

V: TRBV2
size: .
J: TRBJ2-5
D: TRBD2
DNA: TGTGCCAGCAGCCAAATGGGACTAGCGGGGGGTTGGGAGACCCAGTACTTC
CDR3: CASSQMGLAGGWETQYF

V: TRBV12-2
size: few
J: TRBJ1-4
D: .
DNA: TGTGCAAGTCGCTTATCTACCCGGGACAGGGGGCCGACTAATGAAAAACTGTTTTTT
CDR3: CASRLSTRDRGPTNEKLFF

V: TRBV7-2
size: .
J: TRBJ1-5
D: .
DNA: TGTGCCAGCAGCCCCAGGGTGGGCAATCAGCCCCAGCATTTT
CDR3: CASSPRVGNQPQHF

V: TRBV6-1
size: .
J: TRBJ2-7
D: .
DNA: TGTGCCAGCTCCCTGACTGGGGCGGTCCGCGAGCAGTACTTC
CDR3: CASSLTGAVREQYF

V: TRBV5-1
size: .
J: TRBJ2-7
D: TRBD2
DNA: TGCGCCAGCAGCAGGAAACTAGCGGGGGATTACTACGAGCAGTACTTC
CDR3: CASSRKLAGDYYEQYF

V: TRBV5-1
size: .
J: TRBJ1-1
D: TRBD1
DNA: TGCGCCAGCAGCTCGACTATTTCAGGGGGCGCAAACACTGAAGCTTTCTTT
CDR3: CASSSTISGGANTEAFF

V: TRBV6-6
size: few
J: TRBJ2-5
D: TRBD1
DNA: TGTGCCAGCATTAAGGGACAGGCTCTCCAAGAGACCCAGTACTTC
CDR3: CASIKGQALQETQYF

V: TRBV5-3
size: .
J: TRBJ1-1
D: TRBD1
DNA: TGTGCCAGAAGCTATAGTACAGGGGGCTTATACACTGAAGCTTTCTTT
CDR3: CARSYSTGGLYTEAFF

V: TRBV6-1
size: .
J: TRBJ1-3
D: .
DNA: TGTGCCAGCAGCGCGGGACGGATCTCTGGAAACACCATATATTTT
CDR3: CASSAGRISGNTIYF

V: TRBV6-4
size: many
J: TRBJ2-6
D: .
DNA: TGTGCCAGCAGTGACTCTCACAGCTCTGGGGCCAACGTCCTGACTTTC
CDR3: CASSDSHSSGANVLTF

V: TRBV28
size: .
J: TRBJ1-3
D: .
DNA: TGTGCCAGCATCTCCGGGGGAAACTCTGGAAACACCATATATTTT
CDR3: CASISGGNSGNTIYF

V: TRBV28
size: .
J: TRBJ2-7
D: TRBD2
DNA: TGTGCCAGCAGTTTATCAGGGACTAGCGGCTACGAGCAGTACTTC
CDR3: CASSLSGTSGYEQYF

V: TRBV7-3
size: .
J: TRBJ2-2
D: TRBD1
DNA: TGTGCCAGCAGCCCGGACAGGGGGAGAACGAACACCGGGGAGCTGTTTTTT
CDR3: CASSPDRGRTNTGELFF

V: TRBV4-3
size: .
J: TRBJ2-7
D: TRBD1
DNA: TGCGCCAGCAGCCAAGGAAGGACAGGGGGCAGCGAGCAGTACTTC
CDR3: CASSQGRTGGSEQYF

V: TRBV7-2
size: few
J: TRBJ2-6
D: TRBD2
DNA: TGTGCCAGCAGCCTGGGACTAGCGGCGTCCAACGTCCTGACTTTC
CDR3: CASSLGLAASNVLTF

V: TRBV5-8
size: .
J: TRBJ2-7
D: TRBD1
DNA: TGTGCCAGCAGCTTGGGGGGGACAGTCTACGAGCAGTACTTC
CDR3: CASSLGGTVYEQYF

V: TRBV29-1
size: .
J: TRBJ1-1
D: .
DNA: TGCAGCGTTTACAGGGTAGTTACTGAAGCTTTCTTT
CDR3: CSVYRVVTEAFF

V: TRBV11-3
size: .
J: TRBJ2-2
D: TRBD1
DNA: TGTGCCAGCAGCTTAGATGGTAGACAGGGGGCATCCGGGGAGCTGTTTTTT
CDR3: CASSLDGRQGASGELFF

V: TRBV28
size: .
J: TRBJ2-3
D: TRBD2
DNA: TGTGCCAGCAGCCCCGGGGGGGCCTCCACAGATACGCAGTATTTT
CDR3: CASSPGGASTDTQYF

V: TRBV7-8
size: .
J: TRBJ2-3
D: TRBD2
DNA: TGTGCCAGCAGCCACCGCGAGCGGGGCGATGATACGCAGTATTTT
CDR3: CASSHRERGDDTQYF

V: TRBV7-2
size: .
J: TRBJ1-1
D: TRBD1
DNA: TGTGCCAGCAGCTTAGCCGCCAGGGGGCTGGACACTGAAGCTTTCTTT
CDR3: CASSLAARGLDTEAFF

V: TRBV29-1
size: once
J: TRBJ1-2
D: .
DNA: TGCAGCGTTCGAATTTACCTGGACAGTTATAACTATGGCTACACCTTC
CDR3: CSVRIYLDSYNYGYTF

V: TRBV4-1
size: few
J: TRBJ1-3
D: .
DNA: TGCGCCAGCAGCCAAGATCGAGGTAGTTACTCTGGAAACACCATATATTTT
CDR3: CASSQDRGSYSGNTIYF